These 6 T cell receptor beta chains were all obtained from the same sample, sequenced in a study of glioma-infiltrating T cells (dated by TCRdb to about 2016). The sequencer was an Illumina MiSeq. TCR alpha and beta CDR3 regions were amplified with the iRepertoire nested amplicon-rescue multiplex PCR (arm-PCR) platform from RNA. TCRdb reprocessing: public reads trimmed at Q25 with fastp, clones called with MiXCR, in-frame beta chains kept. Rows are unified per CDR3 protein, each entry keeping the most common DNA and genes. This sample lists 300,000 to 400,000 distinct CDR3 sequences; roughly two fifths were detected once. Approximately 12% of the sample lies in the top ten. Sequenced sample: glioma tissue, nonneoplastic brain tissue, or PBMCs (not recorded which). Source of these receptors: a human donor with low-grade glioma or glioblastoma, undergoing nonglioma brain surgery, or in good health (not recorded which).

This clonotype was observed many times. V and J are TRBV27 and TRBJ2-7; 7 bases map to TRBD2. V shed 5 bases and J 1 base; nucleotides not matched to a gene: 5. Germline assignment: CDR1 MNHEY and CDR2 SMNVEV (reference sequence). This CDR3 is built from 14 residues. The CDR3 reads CASSKRERSYEQYF. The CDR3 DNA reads TGTGCCAGCAGTAAGCGGGAACGGTCCTACGAGCAGTACTTC.

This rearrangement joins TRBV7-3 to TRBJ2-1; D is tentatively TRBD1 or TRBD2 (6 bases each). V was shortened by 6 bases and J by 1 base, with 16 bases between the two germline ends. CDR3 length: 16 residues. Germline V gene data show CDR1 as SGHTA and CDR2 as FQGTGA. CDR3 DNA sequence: TGTGCCAGCAGGTCCAGCGGAGGGGGGTCCTACAATGAGCAGTTCTTC. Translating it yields CASRSSGGGSYNEQFF.

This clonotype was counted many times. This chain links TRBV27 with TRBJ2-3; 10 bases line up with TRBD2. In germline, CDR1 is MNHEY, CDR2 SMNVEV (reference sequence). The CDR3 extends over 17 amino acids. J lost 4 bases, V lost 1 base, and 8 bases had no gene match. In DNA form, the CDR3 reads TGTGCCAGCAGTTTATTTCCTAGCGGGAGACCGGCAGATACGCAGTATTTT. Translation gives CASSLFPSGRPADTQYF.

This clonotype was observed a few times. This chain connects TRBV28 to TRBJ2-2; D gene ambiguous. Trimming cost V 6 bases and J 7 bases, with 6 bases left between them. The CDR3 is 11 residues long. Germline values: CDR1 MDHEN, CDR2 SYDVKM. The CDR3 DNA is TGTGCCAGCAGGTCACTCGGGGAGCTGTTTTTT. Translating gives CASRSLGELFF.

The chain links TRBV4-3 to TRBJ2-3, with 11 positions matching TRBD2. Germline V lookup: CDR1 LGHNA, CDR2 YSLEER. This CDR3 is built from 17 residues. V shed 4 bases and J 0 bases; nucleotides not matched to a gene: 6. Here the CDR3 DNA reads TGCGCCAGCAGCCGCTTGCTAGCGGGAGGTAGCACAGATACGCAGTATTTT. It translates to CASSRLLAGGSTDTQYF.

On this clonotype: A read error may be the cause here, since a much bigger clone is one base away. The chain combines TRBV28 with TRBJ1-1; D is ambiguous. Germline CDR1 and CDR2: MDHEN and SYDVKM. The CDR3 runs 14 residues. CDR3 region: CASSPGYLNTGAFF. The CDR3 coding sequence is TGTGCCAGCAGCCCTGGGTACTTGAACACTGGAGCTTTCTTT.